Below are 28 T cell receptor beta chains sequenced from a single sample in a study of blood T cell repertoires in COVID-19. The method was immunoSEQ multiplex PCR; TCRdb's version includes in-frame clones alone and lacks a portion of them. The repertoire holds roughly 140,000 clones, 75% to 90% seen once, with roughly 3.2% in the top ten. The specimen sequenced was peripheral blood. The receptors stem from an older woman with active COVID-19.

This chain connects TRBV19 to TRBJ1-2, with 11 positions matching TRBD1. The CDR3 has 13 residues. The junction had 3 bases not matched to a gene; V was cut back by 6 bases and J by 6 bases. The germline CDR1 and CDR2 sequences are LNHDA and SQIVND (reference sequence). CDR3 loop: CASRGQGENGYTF. CDR3 DNA: TGTGCCAGTAGGGGACAGGGGGAGAATGGCTACACCTTC.

V and J are TRBV28 and TRBJ1-5; TRBD1 might be the D (6 bases). CDR3 size: 13 residues. V lost 10 bases and J 4 bases, leaving 14 bases between the germline ends. CDR1 is MDHEN, CDR2 SYDVKM, per germline. The CDR3 spells CATKTGSNQPQHF. As DNA, the CDR3 is TGTGCCACCAAGACAGGATCGAATCAGCCCCAGCATTTT.

The chain's CDR3 is CASNSFYEKLFF. CDR3 in DNA: TGCGCCAGCAACTCCTTTTATGAAAAACTGTTTTTT. This sequence joins TRBV10-1 and TRBJ1-4; D is unclear. CDR3 length equals 12 residues. Trimming took off 7 bases at V and 6 bases at J, with 9 bases between the two ends. Germline CDR1 WNHNN, CDR2 SYGVQD (reference sequence).

The chain recombines TRBV5-6 with TRBJ2-7; D is ambiguous. The CDR3 runs to 14 residues. The V and J ends lost 0 bases and 0 bases respectively, with 7 bases between them. Germline assignment: CDR1 SGHDT and CDR2 YYEEEE. CDR3 protein: CASSLGQTSYEQYF. CDR3 nucleotide sequence: TGTGCCAGCAGCTTGGGACAAACCTCCTACGAGCAGTACTTC.

The chain combines TRBV28 with TRBJ2-7; 10 nucleotides match TRBD1. The germline CDR1 and CDR2 sequences are MDHEN and SYDVKM. V was pared by 4 bases and J by 3 bases, with 6 bases of the junction left unmatched. The CDR3 is 15 residues long. DNA for the CDR3: TGTGCCAGCAGTTCCCCCGGGACAGGGGACTACGAGCAGTACTTC. Translation: CASSSPGTGDYEQYF.

The rearrangement links TRBV7-2 to TRBJ2-7; D call uncertain. In germline, CDR1 is SGHTA, CDR2 FQGNSA. The V and J ends lost 4 bases and 2 bases respectively, with 9 bases between them. This CDR3 region has 13 residues. CDR3 sequence reads: CASSSQDTYEQYF. The CDR3, as DNA: TGTGCCAGCAGCTCTCAAGACACCTACGAGCAGTACTTC.

CDR3 residues: CASSCSGRSSPWFPSTDTQYF. The CDR3 nucleotides are TGTGCCAGCAGCTGTAGCGGGAGATCGTCCCCGTGGTTCCCTAGCACAGATACGCAGTATTTT. The rearrangement uses TRBV7-4 and TRBJ2-3; TRBD2 aligns across 9 bases. The CDR3 sequence is 21 residues long. V lost 4 bases and J lost 0; bases outside the gene matches: 20. Per germline, CDR1 SGHVT and CDR2 SQSDAQ.

The chain uses TRBV5-1 and TRBJ2-1; tentative D call: TRBD1 (5 bases). This CDR3 region has 15 residues. Germline assignment: CDR1 SGHRS and CDR2 YFSETQ. The V gene lost 4 bases and the J gene lost 1 base, with 12 bases spanning the gap. The CDR3 spells CASSIQGSSYNEQFF. CDR3 bases: TGCGCCAGCAGCATTCAGGGTAGTTCCTACAATGAGCAGTTCTTC.

The rearrangement joins TRBV12-3 or TRBV12-4 to TRBJ2-4; the D gene is possibly TRBD2 (6 bases). The CDR3 consists of 12 residues. V dropped 7 bases and J dropped 7 bases, with 11 bases sitting between them. CDR3 nucleotide sequence: TGTGCCAGCACTTTGGGGAGGAACATTCAGTACTTC. Translated: CASTLGRNIQYF.

V gene TRBV11-2 combines with J gene TRBJ2-7, with D tentatively TRBD1 (6 bases). Germline CDR1 and CDR2: SGHAT and FQNNGV. This CDR3 comprises 14 residues. V was clipped by 4 bases and J by 0 bases, with 10 bases between them. As DNA, the CDR3 is TGTGCCAGCAGCTCCTGGGACACCTCCTACGAGCAGTACTTC. Protein: CASSSWDTSYEQYF.

The rearrangement uses TRBV5-6 and TRBJ2-4, with 8 bases lining up with TRBD2. CDR1 and CDR2 from the germline V gene are SGHDT and YYEEEE. The CDR3 has 17 amino acids. V lost 4 bases, J lost 0 bases, and 9 bases stayed unmatched. CDR3: CASSLTSGLLAKNIQYF. The DNA for the CDR3 is TGTGCCAGCAGCCTTACTAGCGGACTTTTAGCCAAAAACATTCAGTACTTC.

This chain joins TRBV28 and TRBJ1-4, with 10 bases aligning to TRBD1. Germline CDR1 is MDHEN and CDR2 is SYDVKM. The CDR3 spans 15 residues. Trimming at V came to 6 bases and at J to 8 bases, leaving 9 bases not matched to a gene. CDR3 sequence: CASRLGQGRIEKLFF. The DNA of the CDR3 is TGTGCCAGCAGATTGGGACAGGGGAGAATAGAAAAACTGTTTTTT.

This clone came up once. The chain combines TRBV11-2 with TRBJ2-1; 8 bases line up with TRBD2. The V gene end was trimmed by 5 bases and the J gene end by 2 bases; junction bases not matched to a gene: 11. Germline values: CDR1 SGHAT, CDR2 FQNNGV. There are 17 residues in the CDR3. CDR3 nucleotide sequence: TGTGCCAGCAGCCCGCTGGGAGCGGGAGACCCCTACAATGAGCAGTTCTTC. This sequence encodes CASSPLGAGDPYNEQFF.

Of note for this clone: Other nucleotide sequences from this sample produce the same CDR3. V and J are TRBV5-1 and TRBJ2-3; weak D call: TRBD1 (5 bases). Germline CDR1 SGHRS, CDR2 YFSETQ. Trimming left V 0 bases short and J 2 bases short, with 7 bases between. The CDR3 contains 14 residues. This CDR3 is CASSLGQSTDTQYF. The CDR3, as DNA: TGCGCCAGCAGCTTGGGACAGTCCACAGATACGCAGTATTTT.

The chain employs TRBV11-3 and TRBJ2-1; 7 positions agree with TRBD2. The J segment lost 9 bases and the V segment lost 4 bases, leaving 3 bases of the junction unmatched. The CDR3 has 12 residues. In germline, CDR1 is SGHNT, CDR2 YENEEA. The CDR3 loop reads CASSSPGGEQFF. CDR3 nucleotides: TGTGCCAGCAGCTCGCCGGGAGGTGAGCAGTTCTTC.

This clone was seen only once. The V call is TRBV6-5, the J call TRBJ1-1; a weak D match, TRBD1 (5 bases). The CDR3 is made up of 13 amino acids. Germline loops: CDR1 MNHEY, CDR2 SVGAGI. The V and J ends lost 8 bases and 5 bases respectively, with 15 bases between them. The CDR3 sequence: CASLNVGGTEAFF. The CDR3 DNA sequence: TGTGCCAGCCTCAACGTGGGGGGTACTGAAGCTTTCTTT.

The chain joins TRBV6-6 to TRBJ2-3; 7 nucleotides agree with TRBD1. The germline gives CDR1 MNHNY, CDR2 SVGAGI (reference sequence). This CDR3 is built from 16 residues. After removal of 6 bases from V and 0 bases from J, the junction contained 9 bases not matched to a gene. CDR3 in amino acids: CASSSLTGFSTDTQYF. Written as DNA, the CDR3 is TGTGCCAGCAGCTCATTGACAGGGTTTAGCACAGATACGCAGTATTTT.

The genes are TRBV20-1 and TRBJ2-1; D uncertain. This CDR3 is built from 15 residues. Germline V gene sequence: CDR1 DFQATT, CDR2 SNEGSKA (reference sequence). V lost 3 bases and J 5 bases, leaving 17 bases between the germline ends. The CDR3 nucleotides are TGCAGTGCTAGTAATCTCCAGCGTCTCAACAATGAGCAGTTCTTC. Translated: CSASNLQRLNNEQFF.

The chain links TRBV28 to TRBJ2-3; 11 bases are shared with TRBD2. The length of the CDR3 is 20 residues. Germline loops: CDR1 MDHEN, CDR2 SYDVKM. The J segment lost 0 bases and the V segment lost 5 bases, leaving 16 bases of the junction unmatched. The CDR3 sequence is CASSTPFTSGSPRSTDTQYF. The CDR3 nucleotides read TGTGCCAGCAGTACCCCCTTCACTAGCGGGAGCCCACGGAGCACAGATACGCAGTATTTT. Drawing the rest from reference TRBV28 and TRBJ2-3, the complete variable domain is DVKVTQSSRYLVKRTGEKVFLECVQDMDHENMFWYRQDPGLGLRLIYFSYDVKMKEKGDIPEGYSVSREKKERFSLILESASTNQTSMYLCASSTPFTSGSPRSTDTQYFGPGTRLTVL.

This rearrangement joins TRBV4-2 to TRBJ2-6; D gene unclear. The CDR3 has 14 residues. Trimming pared 5 bases from V and 3 bases from J, leaving 8 bases between. Germline CDR1 LGHNA, CDR2 YNFKEQ. DNA for the CDR3: TGTGCCAGCAGCTCAGGTCTTGGGGCCAACGTCCTGACTTTC. It encodes CASSSGLGANVLTF.

This chain connects TRBV27 to TRBJ1-2; 7 bases are shared with TRBD1. The CDR3 sequence is 17 residues long. The germline gives CDR1 MNHEY, CDR2 SMNVEV (reference sequence). Germline trimming cut 4 bases from V and 0 bases from J; bases unmatched to any gene: 11. CDR3 sequence: CASSYLGQALPNYGYTF. CDR3 bases: TGTGCCAGCAGTTACTTAGGACAGGCCCTACCTAACTATGGCTACACCTTC.

J is TRBJ2-5 and V is TRBV5-6; D gene ambiguous. The CDR3 sequence is 12 residues long. Trimming cost V 3 bases and J 5 bases, with 8 bases left between them. Germline V lookup: CDR1 SGHDT, CDR2 YYEEEE. The CDR3 spells CASSYGRETQYF. In DNA, the CDR3 is TGTGCCAGCAGCTATGGCAGGGAGACCCAGTACTTC. Based on the CDR3 plus reference TRBV5-6 and TRBJ2-5, the full variable domain is DAGVTQSPTHLIKTRGQQVTLRCSPKSGHDTVSWYQQALGQGPQFIFQYYEEEERQRGNFPDRFSGHQFPNYSSELNVNALLLGDSALYLCASSYGRETQYFGPGTRLLVL.

The V and J genes are TRBV9 and TRBJ1-2, with 9 bases lining up with TRBD1. V gave up 0 bases and J gave up 7 bases; unmatched junction bases: 7. The CDR3 runs to 15 residues. The germline V gene encodes CDR1 SGDLS and CDR2 YYNGEE. Written as DNA, the CDR3 is TGTGCCAGCAGCGTAGAGGTGACAGGGGGTGGTGGCTACACCTTC. Amino acids: CASSVEVTGGGGYTF. Filled out from reference TRBV9 and TRBJ1-2, the complete variable domain reads DSGVTQTPKHLITATGQRVTLRCSPRSGDLSVYWYQQSLDQGLQFLIQYYNGEERAKGNILERFSAQQFPDLHSELNLSSLELGDSALYFCASSVEVTGGGGYTFGSGTRLTVV.

The chain uses TRBV6-6 and TRBJ2-7; 10 bases are a match to TRBD2. The J segment lost 4 bases and the V segment lost 2 bases, leaving 8 bases of the junction unmatched. The germline V gene encodes CDR1 MNHNY and CDR2 SVGAGI (reference sequence). This CDR3 has 16 residues. The CDR3 sequence is CASSYGYSGRIYEQYF. The CDR3 nucleotides are TGTGCCAGCAGTTACGGATATAGCGGGAGGATATACGAGCAGTACTTC.

The chain employs TRBV6-2 or TRBV6-3 and TRBJ2-2, with TRBD2 matching 7 bases. This CDR3 contains 13 residues. Germline CDR1 is MNHEY and CDR2 is SVGEGT. The J segment lost 13 bases and the V segment lost 2 bases, leaving 7 bases of the junction unmatched. In nucleotides, the CDR3 is TGTGCCAGCAGTTACGGGCTAGCGGACGCGCTGTTTTTT. It yields the protein CASSYGLADALFF.

The chain carries TRBV9 and TRBJ1-2; the match to TRBD1 covers 7 bases. This CDR3 comprises 15 residues. Looked up from germline, CDR1 is SGDLS and CDR2 is YYNGEE. V shed 3 bases and J 3 bases; nucleotides not matched to a gene: 8. The CDR3 protein is CASSASPGQHYGYTF. CDR3 DNA: TGTGCCAGCAGCGCGAGTCCGGGACAGCACTATGGCTACACCTTC. The variable domain in full, with the rest retrieved from reference TRBV9 and TRBJ1-2, is DSGVTQTPKHLITATGQRVTLRCSPRSGDLSVYWYQQSLDQGLQFLIQYYNGEERAKGNILERFSAQQFPDLHSELNLSSLELGDSALYFCASSASPGQHYGYTFGSGTRLTVV.

The chain is built from TRBV12-3 or TRBV12-4 and TRBJ1-3, with unresolved D. The CDR3 is 13 residues long. Between the trimmed V and J ends, which lost 8 bases and 0 bases, there was a span of 8 bases. The CDR3 sequence: CASAQASGNTIYF. The CDR3 DNA follows: TGTGCCAGCGCCCAGGCCTCTGGAAACACCATATATTTT.

The chain joins TRBV6-1 to TRBJ2-1, with a weak D call TRBD2 (6 bases). The CDR3 runs to 16 residues. In germline, CDR1 is MNHNS, CDR2 SASEGT. Trimming pared 0 bases from V and 4 bases from J, leaving 13 bases between. As DNA, the CDR3 is TGTGCCAGCAGTGAAGCGGGAGCGGAGGGTTACAATGAGCAGTTCTTC. As protein: CASSEAGAEGYNEQFF.